The 28 T cell receptor beta chains below were found in one sample sequenced in a study of metastatic and nonmetastatic thyroid tumors. Ahead of thyroid surgery, no patient had received treatment of any kind. TCRdb used MiXCR to call clones anew from the PCR reads. The data hold 30,000 to 40,000 clones, with about 13% observed a single time. The sequenced sample was blood. Receptors were obtained from a female donor with papillary thyroid cancer or a benign thyroid nodule (not recorded which). Some clones in this sample may be carry-over from other donors' samples.

This clone was seen repeatedly, ten times or more. The V call is TRBV27, the J call TRBJ1-6; TRBD1 agrees at 7 bases. The V segment lost 6 bases and the J segment 7 bases; nucleotides outside the gene matches: 18. Germline assignment: CDR1 MNHEY and CDR2 SMNVEV (reference sequence). There are 18 residues in the CDR3. CDR3 DNA sequence: TGTGCCAGCAGGCCTAGCCCGGGACAGACTAGCCGGAATTCACCCCTCCACTTT. Its protein product is CASRPSPGQTSRNSPLHF.

This clone was recorded once. The rearrangement links TRBV11-1 to TRBJ2-5; no reliable D call. Trimming pared 5 bases from V and 0 bases from J, leaving 10 bases between. Germline assignment: CDR1 SGHAT and CDR2 FQDESV (reference sequence). The CDR3 spans 14 residues. This chain's CDR3 is CASSGTSYQETQYF. Here the CDR3 DNA reads TGTGCCAGCAGCGGTACGAGTTACCAAGAGACCCAGTACTTC. Using reference TRBV11-1 and TRBJ2-5 for the parts outside the CDR3, the full variable domain is EAEVAQSPRYKITEKSQAVAFWCDPISGHATLYWYRQILGQGPELLVQFQDESVVDDSQLPKDRFSAERLKGVDSTLKIQPAELGDSAMYLCASSGTSYQETQYFGPGTRLLVL.

This clone came up many times. The J gene is TRBJ2-5, the V gene TRBV7-8, with 8 bases that match TRBD1. The CDR3 spans 17 residues. Germline trimming cut 5 bases from V and 4 bases from J; bases unmatched to any gene: 15. CDR1 and CDR2 from the germline V gene are SGHVS and FQNEAQ. As DNA, the CDR3 is TGTGCCAGCAGCCCACTGTGGGGACAGGTATTGCTAGAGACCCAGTACTTC. It specifies CASSPLWGQVLLETQYF.

This clone occurred many times. V usage is TRBV30 and J usage is TRBJ1-3; D not certain. V lost 3 bases to trimming and J lost 4 bases, with 13 bases between them. Germline V gene lookup returns CDR1 GTSNPN and CDR2 SVGIG (reference sequence). The CDR3 length is 14 residues. CDR3 coding DNA: TGTGCCTGGAGCATGGGATCGTCGGGAAACACCATATATTTT. Its translation: CAWSMGSSGNTIYF.

Details on this clone: A read error may explain this, as a much larger clone is one base away. The CDR3 bases are TGTGCCAGCAGCCAAGATAAACGGGAGCCTCGTGGGGTTTGTGAGCAGTTCTTC. It translates to CASSQDKREPRGVCEQFF. The genes are TRBV3-1 and TRBJ2-1; a weak D match, TRBD2 (6 bases). The CDR3 loop spans 18 amino acids. The V end lost 0 bases, the J end lost 9 bases, and 24 bases lay between the germline ends. Germline V lookup: CDR1 LGHDT, CDR2 YNNKEL (reference sequence).

The rearrangement joins TRBV5-5 to TRBJ2-2; D is unresolved. Germline V CDR1 and CDR2: SGHKS, YYEKEE (reference sequence). The ends were cut back, 0 bases at V and 7 bases at J, with 10 bases in the middle. The length of the CDR3 is 14 residues. Here the CDR3 DNA reads TGTGCCAGCAGCTTGGAGCCCCTTGTCGGGGAGCTGTTTTTT. It translates to CASSLEPLVGELFF.

The chain carries TRBV6-2 or TRBV6-3 and TRBJ1-1, with TRBD1 identical over 7 bases. After removal of 2 bases from V and 4 bases from J, the junction contained 1 base not matched to a gene. Germline V lookup: CDR1 MNHEY, CDR2 SVGEGT. This CDR3 comprises 13 residues. This CDR3 is CASSYRGPTEAFF. The CDR3 DNA sequence: TGTGCCAGCAGTTACAGGGGGCCCACTGAAGCTTTCTTT.

This clone was seen a single time. A read error is likely, as this CDR3 ends without the conserved phenylalanine or tryptophan. The genes are TRBV20-1 and TRBJ2-2; the D gene is possibly TRBD2 (5 bases). The germline V gene has CDR1 DFQATT and CDR2 SNEGSKA (reference sequence). Trimming removed 5 bases at V and 4 bases at J, with 23 bases between. This CDR3 region has 17 residues. The CDR3 region has the DNA TGCAGTGCTGCCCGACACGGAGGTGCGACCCTCACCGGGGAGCTGTTTCTT. Its protein is CSAARHGGATLTGELFL.

This clone appeared many times. The rearrangement uses TRBV9 and TRBJ2-1, with D possibly TRBD2 on 7 matching bases. Germline-derived CDR1 and CDR2 are SGDLS and YYNGEE. The CDR3 is 17 residues long. V lost 0 bases and J lost 0, with 13 bases in between. The CDR3 loop reads CASSVEGEGSSYNEQFF. CDR3 DNA sequence: TGTGCCAGCAGCGTAGAGGGGGAGGGAAGCTCCTACAATGAGCAGTTCTTC. Complete variable domain (other parts from reference TRBV9 and TRBJ2-1): DSGVTQTPKHLITATGQRVTLRCSPRSGDLSVYWYQQSLDQGLQFLIQYYNGEERAKGNILERFSAQQFPDLHSELNLSSLELGDSALYFCASSVEGEGSSYNEQFFGPGTRLTVL.

This clone was observed many times. The chain combines TRBV9 with TRBJ2-3; no clear D. Trimming took 5 bases from V and 5 from J, leaving 9 bases between them. The CDR3 extends over 12 amino acids. Germline CDR1 and CDR2: SGDLS and YYNGEE. The CDR3 nucleotides read TGTGCCAGCAGTGCCTCGGAAGATACGCAGTATTTT. Its protein is CASSASEDTQYF.

This clone counts as medium-sized. The chain links TRBV28 to TRBJ2-7; the D call may be TRBD1 or TRBD2 (6 bases each). This CDR3 has 16 residues. Germline loops: CDR1 MDHEN, CDR2 SYDVKM. The V and J ends lost 6 bases and 0 bases respectively, with 18 bases between them. The CDR3 region is CASSPLGGLGSYEQYF. DNA for the CDR3: TGTGCCAGCAGCCCCTTGGGGGGCCTCGGCTCCTACGAGCAGTACTTC.

This clone was counted many times. Being one base from a much bigger clone, this may be a read error. This sequence joins TRBV7-2 and TRBJ1-5, with D hard to call. V lost 5 bases, J lost 3 bases, and 5 bases lay in between. The V gene's germline CDR1 is SGHTA and CDR2 FQGNSA. This CDR3 comprises 12 residues. In DNA, the CDR3 is TGTGCCAGCAGCGACTACAATCAGCCCCAGCATTTT. Protein product: CASSDYNQPQHF.

This clone was observed at least ten times. V is TRBV24-1 and J is TRBJ1-2, with D maybe TRBD1 (5 bases). Germline V gives CDR1 KGHDR, CDR2 SFDVKD. The CDR3 consists of 11 residues. Deletions cut 12 bases from V and 6 bases from J, with 13 bases between. The CDR3 sequence is CAVSRGDGYTF. The DNA of the CDR3 is TGTGCCGTATCACGGGGGGATGGCTACACCTTC.

This clone came up many times. The chain recombines TRBV20-1 with TRBJ2-2; 9 bases align to TRBD2. Per the germline V gene, CDR1 is DFQATT and CDR2 is SNEGSKA (reference sequence). The CDR3 has 14 residues. V trimming: 6 bases; J trimming: 2 bases; junction bases outside the gene matches: 4. The CDR3 sequence is CSAASGVNTGELFF. The CDR3 DNA reads as TGCAGTGCAGCTAGCGGGGTAAACACCGGGGAGCTGTTTTTT.

This clone was picked up many times. V gene TRBV5-5 combines with J gene TRBJ2-7; D may be TRBD1 (6 bases). Trimming shortened V by 3 bases and J by 0 bases, and 13 bases separated the two germline ends. Germline V lookup: CDR1 SGHKS, CDR2 YYEKEE (reference sequence). The CDR3 spans 15 residues. The CDR3 spells CASSSTGTFSYEQYF. The CDR3 DNA reads TGTGCCAGCAGCTCGACAGGAACCTTCTCCTACGAGCAGTACTTC.

This clone was counted ten times or more. The gene calls are TRBV6-1 and TRBJ1-5; D not resolved. V was shortened by 6 bases and J by 2 bases, with 14 bases between the two germline ends. The germline gives CDR1 MNHNS, CDR2 SASEGT. The CDR3 totals 15 residues. The CDR3, as DNA: TGTGCCAGCAGCTCCGGGCGGGTAGGCAATCAGCCCCAGCATTTT. Translated, it gives CASSSGRVGNQPQHF.

This clone was picked up many times. The rearrangement joins TRBV5-4 to TRBJ1-2; 9 bases are a match to TRBD1. J gave up 4 bases and V 2 bases, and 9 bases lay outside the gene matches. Germline V lookup: CDR1 SGHNT, CDR2 YYREEE (reference sequence). The CDR3 has 16 amino acids. CDR3 bases: TGTGCCAGCAGCTTCGTAAATGGGACAGGGCGCTATGGCTACACCTTC. Translated, it gives CASSFVNGTGRYGYTF. Drawing the rest from reference TRBV5-4 and TRBJ1-2, the complete variable domain is ETGVTQSPTHLIKTRGQQVTLRCSSQSGHNTVSWYQQALGQGPQFIFQYYREEENGRGNFPPRFSGLQFPNYSSELNVNALELDDSALYLCASSFVNGTGRYGYTFGSGTRLTVV.

Worth noting for this clone: A junction boundary mismatches the germline segment, possibly from a read error. J is TRBJ2-6 and V is TRBV28; D not resolved. The germline gives CDR1 MDHEN, CDR2 SYDVKM. The CDR3 contains 13 residues. CDR3 sequence (DNA): TGTGCCAGCTCTGGCTCTGTGGCCAACGTGCTGACTTTC. It specifies CASSGSVANVLTF.

This clone was seen ten or more times. The chain couples TRBV18 to TRBJ2-3; 8 bases agree with TRBD2. The CDR3 extends over 19 amino acids. With 3 bases clipped from V and 0 bases from J, the junction kept 14 bases outside the gene matches. Per the germline V gene, CDR1 is KGHSH and CDR2 is LQKENI. CDR3 coding DNA: TGTGCCAGCTCACCTCCCCGGGAGGGACCTTTCGCTAGCACAGATACGCAGTATTTT. It encodes CASSPPREGPFASTDTQYF.

This clone was counted at least ten times. The V call is TRBV10-2, the J call TRBJ1-4; no clear D. This CDR3 comprises 11 residues. CDR1 is WSHSY and CDR2 is SAAADI in the germline V gene. Between the trimmed V and J ends, which lost 5 bases and 6 bases, there was a span of 4 bases. The DNA for the CDR3 is TGCGCCAGCAGTCGTGATGAAAAACTGTTTTTT. This translates into CASSRDEKLFF.

This clone showed up many times. A read error may be the cause here, since a much bigger clone is one base away. The rearrangement joins TRBV19 to TRBJ2-7; D not certain. V lost 9 bases and J lost 5, with 11 bases in between. Germline CDR1 is LNHDA and CDR2 is SQIVND (reference sequence). The CDR3 contains 11 residues. CDR3 in DNA: TGTGCCAGCGCCAGTGGAGACGAGCAGTACTTC. Its translation is CASASGDEQYF.

This clone was counted at least ten times. V gene TRBV29-1 combines with J gene TRBJ2-7, with no clear D. The CDR3 has 11 amino acids. Germline V gives CDR1 SQVTM, CDR2 ANQGSEA. V was pared by 7 bases and J by 3 bases, with 10 bases between. The CDR3 coding sequence is TGCAGCGCTAGTCTTTACTACGAGCAGTACTTC. Protein product: CSASLYYEQYF.

This clone came up a few times. The chain has TRBV30 and TRBJ2-2; D may match TRBD1 or TRBD2 (5 bases each). Germline lookup yields CDR1 GTSNPN and CDR2 SVGIG (reference sequence). V was trimmed by 3 bases and J by 7 bases, leaving 15 bases between them. This CDR3 is built from 14 residues. The CDR3 DNA reads as TGTGCCTGGAGAGGAAAAGGGACCGGCGGGGAGCTGTTTTTT. Translated: CAWRGKGTGGELFF.

V usage is TRBV6-1 and J usage is TRBJ1-4; weak D call: TRBD1 (5 bases). CDR3 length: 12 residues. The V end lost 6 bases, the J end lost 5 bases, and 7 bases lay between the germline ends. Germline lookup yields CDR1 MNHNS and CDR2 SASEGT. This CDR3 reads CASSRANEKLFF. Written as DNA, the CDR3 is TGTGCCAGCAGCAGGGCGAATGAAAAACTGTTTTTT.

Worth noting for this clone: The junction and the germline gene differ at one end; a read error may be behind it. This sequence joins TRBV27 and TRBJ2-7; no clear D gene. The germline V gene has CDR1 MNHEY and CDR2 SMNVEV (reference sequence). The CDR3 sequence is 14 residues long. Here the CDR3 reads CAISSTYNPHEQYF. As DNA, the CDR3 is TGTGCCATCAGTTCCACGTACAATCCCCACGAGCAGTACTTC.

This clone came up many times. The chain has TRBV11-3 and TRBJ2-7, with unresolved D. This CDR3 is 15 amino acids long. Between the trimmed V and J ends, which lost 0 bases and 2 bases, there was a span of 11 bases. Per germline, CDR1 SGHNT and CDR2 YENEEA. Here the CDR3 DNA reads TGTGCCAGCAGCTTAGACCCGTTAGACACCTACGAGCAGTACTTC. It translates to CASSLDPLDTYEQYF.

This clone showed up many times. The chain uses TRBV12-3 or TRBV12-4 and TRBJ2-1; perhaps TRBD2 as D (7 bases). The CDR3 sequence is 17 residues long. With 0 bases removed from V and 2 bases from J, the gap between germline ends came to 14 bases. CDR3 region: CASSLAKGEGAYNEQFF. The DNA for the CDR3 is TGTGCCAGCAGTTTAGCGAAAGGGGAGGGGGCCTACAATGAGCAGTTCTTC.

V gene TRBV28 combines with J gene TRBJ2-2, with D unclear. With 4 bases removed from V and 6 bases from J, the gap between germline ends came to 21 bases. CDR1 and CDR2 (germline): MDHEN, SYDVKM. The CDR3 spans 17 residues. DNA of the CDR3: TGTGCCAGCAGTTATCTTCGTTCAGCGAGTGGTGCCGGGGAGCTGTTTTTT. Amino acids: CASSYLRSASGAGELFF.